This TCR beta chain was identified during a study of cytomegalovirus exposure and HLA in healthy donors. Notes on the study in general: Being productive about 87% or about 30% of the time was typical of most TCR beta V segments in an earlier analysis. Roughly uniform depth of sequencing across donors was assumed in presence/absence analyses. A reported reduction in N-insertions relative to the roughly 670-donor mean was seen in an Asian-associated ancestry cluster in a later analysis.

Amplification used 60 Vbeta primers and 13 Jbeta primers. The protocol was immunoSEQ multiplex PCR, while the TCRdb copy is restricted to in-frame clones and leaves out a portion. The top ten clones hold about 0.21% of a sample with approximately 180,000 clones, more than 85% of them seen once. The CDR3 is made up of 15 amino acids. On this clone itself: The antigen remains undetermined.

This chain uses TRBV21-1 with TRBJ2-3; the table names TRBD2, a call not compared with the DNA. TRBV21-1 counts as a pseudogene. Sequencing was performed on PBMCs. This receptor was obtained from a girl in the first two years of life in good health and CMV-seronegative. In DNA form, the CDR3 reads TGTGCCAGCGTGGGTGAGGCGGGAGGACCGTATACGCAGTATTTT. Translated: CASVGEAGGPYTQYF.